This T cell receptor (beta chain) was identified during a study of blood T cells in healthy people across ages. The CDR3 is 13 residues long. Germline V gene sequence: CDR1 DFQATT, CDR2 SNEGSKA (reference sequence). Deletions cut 6 bases from V and 0 bases from J, with 9 bases between. Primers used in a second PCR of about 6 to 11 cycles were a sample-barcoded 5' primer and a J-beta primer mix. TCRdb re-derived calls from the 5' RACE reads in MiXCR, one entry per CDR3 protein. The sample shows roughly 1,500,000 distinct CDR3 sequences, about 40% of them seen only once. V usage is TRBV20-1 and J usage is TRBJ1-3; no clear D. This sequence was found in a woman aged 18-29 years in good health. Sequencing was carried out using blood. The CDR3 sequence: CSATEYSGNTIYF. The CDR3 nucleotides read TGCAGTGCAACTGAATACTCTGGAAACACCATATATTTT.